The 9 T cell receptor beta chains presented below share a single source sample, sequenced in a study of regulatory T cells in long-lasting Graves disease. Assembly of TCR beta libraries relied on iRepertoire HTBI primers together with Arm-PCR of CDR3 regions. TCRdb re-called the multiplex PCR reads through MiXCR, storing one row per CDR3 protein. The data show hundreds of thousands of distinct CDR3 sequences, with approximately 16% seen just once and about 10% held by the top ten. Time point denoted: newly diagnosed GD, antithyroid drugs for less than 3 months. There was RNA extracted from PBMCs, and the TCR library was made from it. The same sample was also used in a study of T cells in Graves' hyperthyroidism and ophthalmopathy.

This specimen consisted of peripheral blood mononuclear cells (PBMCs), obtained at new diagnosis, from a patient treated with antithyroid drugs. These receptors were taken from a woman aged 25-40 years with Graves disease.

This clonotype has a count of ten or more. This chain links TRBV12-3 or TRBV12-4 with TRBJ1-1; the D gene is possibly TRBD1 (6 bases). There are 15 residues in the CDR3. V dropped 7 bases and J dropped 8 bases, with 23 bases sitting between them. This CDR3 is CASNPPTTGMLEAFF. The CDR3 nucleotides are TGTGCCAGCAATCCACCCACTACAGGGATGTTGGAAGCTTTCTTT.

This clonotype was counted ten times or more. J is TRBJ2-7 and V is TRBV13, with D unresolved. Trimming removed 1 base at V and 2 bases at J, with 9 bases between. This CDR3 comprises 14 residues. CDR1 PRHDT and CDR2 FYEKMQ come from the germline V gene (reference sequence). This CDR3 is CASSLVGPPYEQYF. CDR3 DNA sequence: TGTGCCAGCAGCTTAGTCGGGCCACCCTACGAGCAGTACTTC.

The chain couples TRBV6-5 to TRBJ1-3; 7 bases fit TRBD1. Trimming took 0 bases from V and 3 from J; bases not matched to a gene: 8. This CDR3 spans 17 amino acids. CDR1 and CDR2 from the germline V gene are MNHEY and SVGAGI. CDR3 DNA: TGTGCCAGCAGTTACTCGACAGGGAGCGAGGATGGAAACACCATATATTTT. Translated: CASSYSTGSEDGNTIYF.

A remark on this clonotype: The junction and the germline gene differ at one end; a read error may be behind it. The chain couples TRBV19 to TRBJ2-1; no clear D gene. CDR1 LNHDA and CDR2 SQIVND come from the germline V gene (reference sequence). This CDR3 spans 15 amino acids. The CDR3 nucleotides read TGTGCCGGTAGTATAATTGGTCAGATACACAATGAGCAGTTCTTC. This encodes CAGSIIGQIHNEQFF.

This clonotype was detected many times. The junction differs from germline at one of its ends, possibly a read error. V is TRBV5-1 and J is TRBJ2-2; 11 bases match TRBD2. Germline values: CDR1 SGHRS, CDR2 YFSETQ. The CDR3 consists of 16 residues. Written as DNA, the CDR3 is TGTGCCAGCAGCTTATACGGACTAGCGGGTGACGGGGAGCTGTTTTTT. Residues: CASSLYGLAGDGELFF.

At least ten counts were recorded for this clonotype. The chain couples TRBV28 to TRBJ2-1; D is unclear. Trimming pared 4 bases from V and 7 bases from J, leaving 20 bases between. The CDR3 is 16 residues long. Germline CDR1 reads MDHEN; CDR2 reads SYDVKM. CDR3 sequence: CASSSYAQVVGNEQFF. In DNA, the CDR3 is TGTGCCAGCAGTTCCTATGCGCAAGTGGTAGGAAATGAGCAGTTCTTC.

This clonotype has ten or more counts. The CDR3 bases are TGTGCCAGCAGTATTCTAGCGGGAGGGGACAATGAGCAGTTCTTC. This translates into CASSILAGGDNEQFF. This chain uses TRBV6-2 or TRBV6-3 with TRBJ2-1, with TRBD2 matching 12 bases. The CDR3 runs 15 residues. V shed 5 bases and J 5 bases; nucleotides not matched to a gene: 4. Germline V gives CDR1 MNHEY, CDR2 SVGEGT.

In its sample, this clonotype was seen many times. The V and J genes are TRBV18 and TRBJ2-7; D is perhaps TRBD1 (6 bases). V was cut by 2 bases and J by 3 bases, with 17 bases left in between. CDR3 length: 16 amino acids. The germline V gene has CDR1 KGHSH and CDR2 LQKENI. CDR3 in DNA: TGTGCCAGCTCACCATTTGCTCCGGGACACAACTACGAGCAGTACTTC. Protein sequence: CASSPFAPGHNYEQYF. Filled out from reference TRBV18 and TRBJ2-7, the complete variable domain reads NAGVMQNPRHLVRRRGQEARLRCSPMKGHSHVYWYRQLPEEGLKFMVYLQKENIIDESGMPKERFSAEFPKEGPSILRIQQVVRGDSAAYFCASSPFAPGHNYEQYFGPGTRLTVT.

In its sample, this clonotype was seen many times. This chain joins TRBV18 and TRBJ1-1; D remains ambiguous. CDR1 and CDR2 (germline): KGHSH, LQKENI. Trimming removed 6 bases from V and 3 bases from J, with 11 bases in between. CDR3 size: 13 residues. The CDR3 bases are TGTGCCAGCTCTCCTTCCCGGGACACTGAAGCTTTCTTT. Protein product: CASSPSRDTEAFF.